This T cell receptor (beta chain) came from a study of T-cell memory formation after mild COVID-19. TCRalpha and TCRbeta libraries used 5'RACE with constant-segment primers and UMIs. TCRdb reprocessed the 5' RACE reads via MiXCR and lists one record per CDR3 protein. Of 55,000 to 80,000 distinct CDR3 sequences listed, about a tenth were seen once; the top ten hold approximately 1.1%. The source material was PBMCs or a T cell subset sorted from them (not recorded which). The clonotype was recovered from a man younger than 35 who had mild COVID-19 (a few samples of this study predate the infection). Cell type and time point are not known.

Here the CDR3 DNA reads TGCGCCAGCAGCTTGATTTCGCTAGCGGATACCTACGAGCAGTACTTC. Protein sequence: CASSLISLADTYEQYF. V gene TRBV5-1 combines with J gene TRBJ2-7; TRBD2 matches at 7 bases. After removal of 1 base from V and 2 bases from J, the junction contained 9 bases not matched to a gene. This CDR3 is 16 amino acids long. CDR1 SGHRS and CDR2 YFSETQ come from the germline V gene.